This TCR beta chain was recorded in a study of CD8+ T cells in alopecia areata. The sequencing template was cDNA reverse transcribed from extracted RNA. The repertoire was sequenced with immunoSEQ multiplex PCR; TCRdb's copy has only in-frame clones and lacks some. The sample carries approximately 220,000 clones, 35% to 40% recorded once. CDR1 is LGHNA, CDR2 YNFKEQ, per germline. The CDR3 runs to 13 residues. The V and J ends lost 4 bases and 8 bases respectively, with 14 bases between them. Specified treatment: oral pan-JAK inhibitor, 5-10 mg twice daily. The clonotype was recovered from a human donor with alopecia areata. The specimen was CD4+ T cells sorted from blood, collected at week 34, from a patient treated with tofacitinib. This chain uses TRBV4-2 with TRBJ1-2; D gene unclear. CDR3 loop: CASSPPQALGYTF. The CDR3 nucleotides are TGTGCCAGCAGCCCCCCGCAGGCCTTAGGCTACACCTTC.